The source of this T cell receptor (beta chain) is a study of graft-versus-host responses after intestinal transplantation. The overall study: Each transplant was multivisceral, liver-intestinal, or isolated intestinal. Each patient got anti-thymocyte globulin induction, then tacrolimus and steroids for roughly 3 years.

On this clone itself: Its antigen is currently unknown.

Whole-study findings and limits: GvH clones turned up in recipient marrow; some had shown up first in ileum or blood. With peak circulating GvH clone levels came an association with early post-transplant HvG declines.

The repertoire was sequenced with immunoSEQ multiplex PCR; TCRdb's copy has only in-frame clones and lacks some. The data contain roughly 110,000 clones, around 90% of them singletons. Germline CDR1 is MDHEN and CDR2 is SYDVKM. Losses at the gene ends were 2 bases for V and 8 bases for J; bases not matched to a gene: 12. This CDR3 has 17 amino acids. This receptor was obtained from a human donor who was the organ donor for an intestinal transplant. The sequencing here drew on unstimulated CD4+ T cells sorted from spleen or lymph node cells, taken before transplant. The chain links TRBV28 to TRBJ1-4; 9 positions match TRBD1. In DNA form, the CDR3 reads TGTGCCAGCAGTTTAAATTTGGAGGGACAGGGTCGGGAAAAACTGTTTTTT. This sequence encodes CASSLNLEGQGREKLFF.